The TCR beta chain described here comes from a study of cytomegalovirus exposure and HLA in healthy donors. The V and J ends lost 1 base and 4 bases respectively, with 17 bases between them. Germline loops: CDR1 SGHDT, CDR2 YYEEEE. This CDR3 contains 16 residues. The PCR used 60 Vbeta and 13 Jbeta primers. Using immunoSEQ multiplex PCR, the repertoire was profiled, and TCRdb retains in-frame clones only, with some absent. Of 130,000 or so clones in the sample, 75% are singletons; the top ten hold around 3.2%. This sequence originates from a man aged 40-55 years in good health and CMV-seronegative. The sequenced sample consisted of PBMCs. J is TRBJ2-5 and V is TRBV5-6; D might be TRBD1 (7 bases). The DNA for the CDR3 is TGTGCCAGCAGCTTGCTTCCAGGGGGGTCGGGAGAGACCCAGTACTTC. Amino acids: CASSLLPGGSGETQYF.